This T cell receptor (beta chain) was identified during a study of response to subunit inactivated influenza vaccine. In the case of this clonotype: Its target is not known.

Each CDR3 protein is one row after TCRdb ran MiXCR on the RT-PCR reads. The data contain some 500,000 distinct CDR3 sequences, about 17% of them singletons. The V and J ends lost 0 bases and 2 bases, in that order; junction bases with no gene match: 4. There are 18 residues in the CDR3. CDR1 is LGHDT, CDR2 YNNKEL, per germline (reference sequence). Broader study findings: Authors suggested seasonal influenza vaccinations each recruit few new T cells.

This TCR was recovered from a man aged 50-75 years who received an inactivated influenza vaccine. This specimen consisted of CD4+ T cells sorted from PBMCs, obtained roughly 24 months after vaccination. This chain links TRBV3-1 with TRBJ2-1; the match to TRBD2 covers 13 bases. CDR3 amino acids: CASSQDVTSGRAYNEQFF. The DNA of the CDR3 is TGTGCCAGCAGCCAAGACGTCACTAGCGGGAGGGCCTACAATGAGCAGTTCTTC.